The 11 T cell receptor beta chains reported below all come from one sample, sequenced in a study of identical twins. TCRdb used MiXCR to reprocess the 5' RACE reads, holding one entry per CDR3 protein. The table records some 200,000 distinct CDR3 sequences, more than 6.5% of them present only once. A further study also used this sample, focusing on yellow fever vaccine responses in identical twins.

Material for sequencing was memory (CD45RO+) T cells sorted from blood. The source of these receptors is a woman between 18 and 30 years old in good health.

The sample holds a few counts of this clonotype. The chain carries TRBV28 and TRBJ2-6; D gene unclear. CDR3 length: 19 residues. Trimming stripped 1 base from V and 2 bases from J, with 18 bases between. Germline assignment: CDR1 MDHEN and CDR2 SYDVKM. The CDR3 sequence is CASSLSFPEIRTGANVLTF. In DNA, the CDR3 is TGTGCCAGCAGTTTATCTTTTCCGGAGATAAGGACTGGGGCCAACGTCCTGACTTTC.

This clonotype was seen a few times. The rearrangement links TRBV24-1 to TRBJ2-3, with D possibly matching TRBD1 (6 bases). CDR3 length equals 17 residues. The ends were cut back, 1 base at V and 3 bases at J, with 16 bases in the middle. CDR1 is KGHDR, CDR2 SFDVKD, per germline. In DNA, the CDR3 is TGTGCCACCAGTGATTTACTTGAATCCAGGGGTACAGATACGCAGTATTTT. Amino acid sequence: CATSDLLESRGTDTQYF.

This clonotype was seen ten or more times. This chain uses TRBV7-9 with TRBJ2-2, with D unclear. This CDR3 has 15 residues. Germline V gene lookup returns CDR1 SEHNR and CDR2 FQNEAQ (reference sequence). The ends were cut back, 1 base at V and 5 bases at J, with 11 bases in the middle. CDR3 coding DNA: TGTGCCAGCAGCTTAGGTTTCGTGATGACCGGGGAGCTGTTTTTT. The encoded protein is CASSLGFVMTGELFF.

This clonotype came up a few times. The J gene is TRBJ2-5, the V gene TRBV20-1, with 9 positions matching TRBD2. The CDR3 length is 16 residues. V gave up 6 bases and J gave up 5 bases; unmatched junction bases: 16. Germline V gene lookup returns CDR1 DFQATT and CDR2 SNEGSKA (reference sequence). CDR3 loop: CSAPARSGRSMETQYF. In DNA, the CDR3 is TGCAGTGCCCCCGCGCGCAGCGGGAGGTCCATGGAGACCCAGTACTTC.

This clonotype was seen a few times. This rearrangement joins TRBV7-8 to TRBJ2-3; 11 bases line up with TRBD1. The CDR3 is made up of 17 amino acids. From germline, CDR1 is SGHVS and CDR2 FQNEAQ. V shed 2 bases, J shed 9 bases, and the junction held 13 bases outside the gene matches. In DNA form, the CDR3 reads TGTGCCAGCAGCTTACAATTGGACAGGGGGCAGTCGGGGACGCAGTATTTT. Protein sequence: CASSLQLDRGQSGTQYF.

This clonotype was seen a few times. The chain couples TRBV20-1 to TRBJ2-2; D call uncertain. The germline V and J ends were trimmed by 3 bases and 7 bases, with 12 bases remaining between them. CDR3 size: 13 residues. The V gene's germline CDR1 is DFQATT and CDR2 SNEGSKA (reference sequence). In DNA form, the CDR3 reads TGCAGTGCTAGCACGGTCCGGCTCGGGGAGCTGTTTTTT. Translation gives CSASTVRLGELFF.

This clonotype was observed a handful of times. V is TRBV28 and J is TRBJ1-1; 7 bases are a match to TRBD1. J lost 2 bases, V lost 5 bases, and 8 bases had no gene match. The CDR3 length is 15 residues. From germline, CDR1 is MDHEN and CDR2 SYDVKM. The CDR3 protein is CASSVYRGLNTEAFF. For the CDR3, the DNA is TGTGCCAGCAGTGTTTACAGGGGCCTCAACACTGAAGCTTTCTTT.

This clonotype was picked up many times. The gene calls are TRBV5-1 and TRBJ1-1, with TRBD1 as a possible D gene (5 bases). Germline V gene data show CDR1 as SGHRS and CDR2 as YFSETQ. The CDR3 runs to 12 residues. V lost 0 bases, J lost 8 bases, and 8 bases lay in between. For the CDR3, the DNA is TGCGCCAGCAGCTTGGAGAAGGGGGAAGCTTTCTTT. As protein: CASSLEKGEAFF.

This clonotype was counted at least ten times. The V call is TRBV3-1, the J call TRBJ2-3, with a possible D match to TRBD2 (5 bases). Germline CDR1 reads LGHDT; CDR2 reads YNNKEL (reference sequence). The CDR3 is made up of 18 amino acids. V was cut by 0 bases and J by 0 bases, with 16 bases left in between. The CDR3 spells CASSQDRGGASSTDTQYF. The DNA for the CDR3 is TGTGCCAGCAGCCAAGATCGAGGAGGCGCATCTAGCACAGATACGCAGTATTTT.

This clonotype was detected only a few times. J is TRBJ2-7 and V is TRBV28, with a possible D match to TRBD2 (5 bases). Germline lookup yields CDR1 MDHEN and CDR2 SYDVKM. The V and J ends lost 1 base and 0 bases respectively, with 10 bases between them. The CDR3 length is 15 residues. The CDR3 DNA sequence: TGTGCCAGCAGTTTATCTAGGACTTACTCCTACGAGCAGTACTTC. Protein product: CASSLSRTYSYEQYF.

The chain recombines TRBV2 with TRBJ2-7; D might be TRBD2 (5 bases). Germline V gene sequence: CDR1 SNHLY, CDR2 FYNNEI. V was clipped by 4 bases and J by 7 bases, with 14 bases between them. The CDR3 consists of 13 residues. The CDR3 is CASSGEGSGEQYF. The CDR3 nucleotides are TGTGCCAGCAGTGGAGAGGGATCGGGAGAGCAGTACTTC.